This TCR beta chain was sequenced during a study of metastatic and nonmetastatic thyroid tumors. In the original processing: A distant-metastasis classifier for papillary thyroid cancer was built using CDR3 differences across clinicopathological groups. TCRdb called clones again from the PCR reads with MiXCR. These V and J calls derive from TCRdb rather than the authors' analysis. The sample contains 20,000 to 25,000 clones, 15% of which appear only once. V lost 7 bases and J lost 5, with 14 bases in between. CDR1 SEHNR and CDR2 FQNEAQ come from the germline V gene (reference sequence). CDR3 length equals 14 residues. Thyroid surgery was performed in patients who had received no treatment beforehand. This clone was seen repeatedly, ten times or more.

The genes are TRBV7-9 and TRBJ2-2; D possibly corresponds to TRBD2 (6 bases). The TCR sequence derives from a female donor with papillary thyroid cancer or a benign thyroid nodule (not recorded which). Some clones in this sample may be carry-over from other donors' samples. Sequencing used blood. CDR3 protein: CASTEARETGELFF. In DNA, the CDR3 is TGTGCCAGCACCGAGGCCCGGGAGACCGGGGAGCTGTTTTTT.